This T cell receptor (beta chain) was obtained from a study of T-cell reconstitution after alpha-beta-depleted transplantation in children. Preparation of the TCRbeta library was carried out with unique molecular identifiers. One entry per CDR3 protein results from TCRdb running MiXCR on the PCR reads. The sample shows about 510,000 distinct CDR3 sequences, 11% of them seen only once. V lost 1 base and J 4 bases, leaving 11 bases between the germline ends. The CDR3 is 15 amino acids. In germline, CDR1 is SGHTA, CDR2 FQGNSA. In regard to this clonotype: Its target is unknown.

Points from the study as a whole: Expanded graft clones numbering several hundred reportedly gave rise to alpha-beta T cells about two months after transplant. Diversity and T-cell counts at one year after transplant derived mostly from new T cells. The high TCRbeta diversity at day 60 in some patients came from surviving recipient T cells and thymic progenitors.

The sequencing here drew on PBMCs, mostly from graft donor cells, taken 180 days after TCRalphabeta/CD19-depleted stem cell transplant. The rearrangement uses TRBV7-2 and TRBJ2-1, with D possibly called TRBD1 or TRBD2 (6 bases each). The receptor's source is a female patient aged 2-9 years who had a stem cell transplant for aplastic anemia, so the T cells may come from the graft donor. CDR3 sequence: CASSLGGGLYNEQFF. The CDR3, as DNA: TGTGCCAGCAGCTTAGGTGGGGGGCTGTACAATGAGCAGTTCTTC.